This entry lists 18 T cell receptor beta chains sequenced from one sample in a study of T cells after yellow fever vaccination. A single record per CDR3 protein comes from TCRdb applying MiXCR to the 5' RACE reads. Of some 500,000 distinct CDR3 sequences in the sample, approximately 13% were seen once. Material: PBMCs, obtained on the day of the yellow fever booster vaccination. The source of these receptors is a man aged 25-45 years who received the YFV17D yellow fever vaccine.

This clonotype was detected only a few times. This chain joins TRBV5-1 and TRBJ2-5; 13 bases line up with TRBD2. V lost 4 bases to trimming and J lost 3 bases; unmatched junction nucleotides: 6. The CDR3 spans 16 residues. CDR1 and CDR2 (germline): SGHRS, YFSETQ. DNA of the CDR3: TGCGCCAGCAGCGTCCAGACTAGCGGGAGGAAAGAGACCCAGTACTTC. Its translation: CASSVQTSGRKETQYF.

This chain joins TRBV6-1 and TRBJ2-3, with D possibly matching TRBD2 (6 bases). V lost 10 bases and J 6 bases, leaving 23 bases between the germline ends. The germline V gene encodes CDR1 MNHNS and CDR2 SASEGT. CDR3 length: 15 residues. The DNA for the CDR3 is TGTGCCACGGGACTGTCCGACCACGTAATTGATACGCAGTATTTT. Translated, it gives CATGLSDHVIDTQYF.

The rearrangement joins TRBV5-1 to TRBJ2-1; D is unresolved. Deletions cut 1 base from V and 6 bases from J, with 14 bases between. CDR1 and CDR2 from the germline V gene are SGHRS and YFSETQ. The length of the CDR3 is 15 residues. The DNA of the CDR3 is TGCGCCAGCAGCTTGTTCGGTCAGACAAGCAATGAGCAGTTCTTC. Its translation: CASSLFGQTSNEQFF.

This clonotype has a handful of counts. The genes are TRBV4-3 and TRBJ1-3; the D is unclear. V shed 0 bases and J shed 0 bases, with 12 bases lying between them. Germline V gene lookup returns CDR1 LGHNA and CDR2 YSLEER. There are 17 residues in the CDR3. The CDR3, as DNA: TGCGCCAGCAGCCAAGATCGATCAGTCGTCTCTGGAAACACCATATATTTT. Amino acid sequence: CASSQDRSVVSGNTIYF.

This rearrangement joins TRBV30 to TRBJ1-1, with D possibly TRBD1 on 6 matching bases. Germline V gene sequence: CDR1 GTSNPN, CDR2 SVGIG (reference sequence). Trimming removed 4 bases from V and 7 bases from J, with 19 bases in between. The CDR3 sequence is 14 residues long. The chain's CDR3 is CAWTRDGVRGEAFF. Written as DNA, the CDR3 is TGTGCCTGGACCCGGGACGGAGTCAGGGGTGAAGCTTTCTTT.

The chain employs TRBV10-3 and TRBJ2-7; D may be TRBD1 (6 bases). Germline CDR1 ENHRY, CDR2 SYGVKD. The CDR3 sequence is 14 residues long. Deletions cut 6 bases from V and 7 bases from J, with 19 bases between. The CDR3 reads CAISEGTLPIEQYF. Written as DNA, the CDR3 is TGTGCCATCAGCGAAGGGACATTGCCGATTGAGCAGTACTTC.

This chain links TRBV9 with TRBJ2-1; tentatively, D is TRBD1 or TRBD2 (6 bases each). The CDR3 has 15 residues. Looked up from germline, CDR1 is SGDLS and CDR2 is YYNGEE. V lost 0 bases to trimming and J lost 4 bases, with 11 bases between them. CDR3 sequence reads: CASSVAGAAYNEQFF. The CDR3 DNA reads TGTGCCAGCAGCGTAGCGGGGGCGGCATACAATGAGCAGTTCTTC.

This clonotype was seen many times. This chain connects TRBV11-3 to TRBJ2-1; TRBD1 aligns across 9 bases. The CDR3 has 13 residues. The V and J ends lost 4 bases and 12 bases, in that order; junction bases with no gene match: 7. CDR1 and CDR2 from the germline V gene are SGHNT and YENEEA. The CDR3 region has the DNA TGTGCCAGCAGCTCGGGACAGGGTACAGGGCAGTTCTTC. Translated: CASSSGQGTGQFF.

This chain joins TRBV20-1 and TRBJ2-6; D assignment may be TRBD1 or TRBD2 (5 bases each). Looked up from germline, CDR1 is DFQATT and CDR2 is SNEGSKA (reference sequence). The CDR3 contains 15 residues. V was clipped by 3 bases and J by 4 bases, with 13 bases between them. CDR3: CSASLGAAGANVLTF. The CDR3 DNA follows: TGCAGTGCTAGCCTCGGGGCGGCGGGGGCCAACGTCCTGACTTTC.

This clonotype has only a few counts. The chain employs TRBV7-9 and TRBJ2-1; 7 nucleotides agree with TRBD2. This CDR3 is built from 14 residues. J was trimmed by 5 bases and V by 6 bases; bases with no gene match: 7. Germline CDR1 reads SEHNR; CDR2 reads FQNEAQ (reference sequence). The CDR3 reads CASRPYGGDNEQFF. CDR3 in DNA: TGTGCCAGCAGACCTTATGGGGGGGACAATGAGCAGTTCTTC. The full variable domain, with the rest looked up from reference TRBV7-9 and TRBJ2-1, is DTGVSQNPRHKITKRGQNVTFRCDPISEHNRLYWYRQTLGQGPEFLTYFQNEAQLEKSRLLSDRFSAERPKGSFSTLEIQRTEQGDSAMYLCASRPYGGDNEQFFGPGTRLTVL.

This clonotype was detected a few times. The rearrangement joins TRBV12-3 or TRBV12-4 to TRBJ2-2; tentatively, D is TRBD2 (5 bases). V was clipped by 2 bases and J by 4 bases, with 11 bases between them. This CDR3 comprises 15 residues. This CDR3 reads CASSLSGSGTGELFF. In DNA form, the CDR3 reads TGTGCCAGCAGTTTATCGGGGTCGGGCACCGGGGAGCTGTTTTTT.

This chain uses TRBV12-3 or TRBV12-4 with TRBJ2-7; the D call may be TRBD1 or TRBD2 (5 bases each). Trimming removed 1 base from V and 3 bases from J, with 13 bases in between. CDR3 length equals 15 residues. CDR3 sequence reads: CASSLVFSGHYEQYF. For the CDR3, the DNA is TGTGCCAGCAGTTTAGTTTTCAGCGGACACTACGAGCAGTACTTC.

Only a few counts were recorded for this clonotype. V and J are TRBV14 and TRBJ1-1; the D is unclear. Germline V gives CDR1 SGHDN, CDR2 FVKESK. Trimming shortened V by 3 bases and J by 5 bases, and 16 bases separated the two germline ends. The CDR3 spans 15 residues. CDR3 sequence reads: CASSHLTKGRTEAFF. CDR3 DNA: TGTGCCAGCAGCCATTTAACAAAAGGGCGGACTGAAGCTTTCTTT.

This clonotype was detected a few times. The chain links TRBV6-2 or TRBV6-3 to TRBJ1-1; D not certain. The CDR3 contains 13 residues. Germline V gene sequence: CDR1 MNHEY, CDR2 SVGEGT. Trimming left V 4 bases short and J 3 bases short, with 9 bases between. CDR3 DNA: TGTGCCAGCAGTTCCCGACCCTACACTGAAGCTTTCTTT. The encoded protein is CASSSRPYTEAFF.

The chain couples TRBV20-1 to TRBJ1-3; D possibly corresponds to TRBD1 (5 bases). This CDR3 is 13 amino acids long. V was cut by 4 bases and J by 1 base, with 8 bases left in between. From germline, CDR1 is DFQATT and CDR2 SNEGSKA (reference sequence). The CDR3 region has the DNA TGCAGTGCTATGGGACTTTCTGGAAACACCATATATTTT. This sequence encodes CSAMGLSGNTIYF.

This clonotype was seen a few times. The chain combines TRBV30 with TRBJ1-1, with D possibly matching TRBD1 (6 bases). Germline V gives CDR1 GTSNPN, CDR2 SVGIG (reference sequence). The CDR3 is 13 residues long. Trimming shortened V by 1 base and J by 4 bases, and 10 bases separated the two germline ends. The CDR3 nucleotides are TGTGCCTGGAGTGGAACAGGGCGCACTGAAGCTTTCTTT. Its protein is CAWSGTGRTEAFF.

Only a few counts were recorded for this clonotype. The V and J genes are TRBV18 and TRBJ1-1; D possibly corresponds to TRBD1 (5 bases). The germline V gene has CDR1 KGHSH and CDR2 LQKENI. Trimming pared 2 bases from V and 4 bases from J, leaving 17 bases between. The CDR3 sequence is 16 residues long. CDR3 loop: CASSPAVGTRSTEAFF. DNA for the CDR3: TGTGCCAGCTCACCAGCTGTAGGGACGAGGAGCACTGAAGCTTTCTTT.

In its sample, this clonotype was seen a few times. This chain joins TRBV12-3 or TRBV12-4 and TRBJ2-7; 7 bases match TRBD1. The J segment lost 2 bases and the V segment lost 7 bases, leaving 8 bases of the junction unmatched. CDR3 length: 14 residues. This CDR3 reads CASTLTGRTYEQYF. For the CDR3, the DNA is TGTGCCAGCACCCTGACAGGGCGTACCTACGAGCAGTACTTC.